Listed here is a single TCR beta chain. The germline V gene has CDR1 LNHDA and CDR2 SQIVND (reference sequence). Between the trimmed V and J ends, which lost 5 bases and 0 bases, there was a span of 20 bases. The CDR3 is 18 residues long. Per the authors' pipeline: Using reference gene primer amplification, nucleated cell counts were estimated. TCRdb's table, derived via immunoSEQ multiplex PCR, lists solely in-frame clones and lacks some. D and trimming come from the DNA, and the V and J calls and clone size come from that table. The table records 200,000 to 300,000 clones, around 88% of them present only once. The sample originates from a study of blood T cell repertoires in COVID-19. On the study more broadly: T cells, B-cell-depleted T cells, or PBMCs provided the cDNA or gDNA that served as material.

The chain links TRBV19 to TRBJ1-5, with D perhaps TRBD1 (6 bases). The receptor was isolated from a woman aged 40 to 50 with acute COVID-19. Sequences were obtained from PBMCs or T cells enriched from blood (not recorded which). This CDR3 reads CASSPQGSGSYSNQPQHF. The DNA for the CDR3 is TGTGCCAGTAGTCCCCAGGGGTCGGGCAGCTATAGCAATCAGCCCCAGCATTTT.